This T cell receptor (beta chain) was sequenced for a study of T-cell reconstitution after alpha-beta-depleted transplantation in children. The study's findings and limits: Most T-cell counts and diversity one year after the transplant came from T cells that were newly produced. About two months after transplant, alpha-beta T cells reportedly came from several hundred expanded graft clones.

In regard to this clonotype: Its antigen is undetermined.

Unique molecular identifiers were incorporated into the prepared TCRbeta library. One entry per CDR3 protein results from TCRdb running MiXCR on the PCR reads. The table lists about 900,000 distinct CDR3 sequences, roughly 29% of them singletons. Germline CDR1 and CDR2: LGHDT and YNNKEL (reference sequence). Trimming took 4 bases from V and 3 from J; bases not matched to a gene: 7. The CDR3 totals 16 residues. The TCR was taken from a boy younger than two who had a stem cell transplant for SCID, so the T cells may come from the graft donor. The chain uses TRBV3-1 and TRBJ2-1, with 9 bases identical to TRBD2. Sequenced material: PBMCs, mostly from graft donor cells, taken 360 days after TCRalphabeta/CD19-depleted stem cell transplant. CDR3 DNA: TGTGCCAGCAGCCTGAGGGATAGCGGGGGCTACAATGAGCAGTTCTTC. Protein sequence: CASSLRDSGGYNEQFF.